The 11 T cell receptor beta chains below were found in one sample sequenced in a study of CD8 T cells in ankylosing spondylitis. One entry per CDR3 protein results from TCRdb running MiXCR on the 5' RACE reads. The repertoire holds about 400,000 distinct CDR3 sequences, with approximately 20% as singletons. Sequenced input: blood, either unsorted or a sorted T cell fraction (not recorded which). The receptor source for this set is a male donor with ankylosing spondylitis or in good health (not recorded which).

A few counts support this clonotype. The gene calls are TRBV20-1 and TRBJ2-7; D could derive from TRBD1 or TRBD2 (6 bases each). The CDR3 totals 12 residues. V was cut by 6 bases and J by 2 bases, with 11 bases left in between. Germline loops: CDR1 DFQATT, CDR2 SNEGSKA (reference sequence). DNA of the CDR3: TGCAGTGCCCACAGGGAGGCCTACGAGCAGTACTTC. It is translated as CSAHREAYEQYF.

This clonotype has just a few counts. The chain links TRBV20-1 to TRBJ2-7; possibly TRBD1 for D (5 bases). Between the trimmed V and J ends, which lost 1 base and 3 bases, there was a span of 13 bases. Germline V gene lookup returns CDR1 DFQATT and CDR2 SNEGSKA (reference sequence). The CDR3 has 14 residues. CDR3 DNA sequence: TGCAGTGCTAGAGTTTCAGGCAGGGTCTACGAGCAGTACTTC. Residues: CSARVSGRVYEQYF.

This clonotype was found many times. The J gene is TRBJ2-3, the V gene TRBV6-2 or TRBV6-3, with 8 bases lining up with TRBD2. The CDR3 is 13 residues long. Trimming cost V 8 bases and J 6 bases; bases outside gene matches: 7. Germline values: CDR1 MNHEY, CDR2 SVGEGT. The CDR3 reads CASVGGDVDTQYF. The CDR3 region has the DNA TGTGCCAGCGTCGGGGGGGATGTTGATACGCAGTATTTT.

J is TRBJ2-7 and V is TRBV5-5; D possibly corresponds to TRBD2 (5 bases). The CDR3 extends over 17 amino acids. Germline CDR1 and CDR2: SGHKS and YYEKEE (reference sequence). The germline V and J ends were trimmed by 3 bases and 3 bases, with 22 bases remaining between them. CDR3 loop: CASSSTDLLETHYEQYF. CDR3 nucleotide sequence: TGTGCCAGCAGCTCAACTGACTTACTAGAGACCCACTACGAGCAGTACTTC.

This chain connects TRBV11-2 to TRBJ2-1; TRBD2 matches 9 bases. CDR3 size: 15 residues. V dropped 4 bases and J dropped 8; count of bases not matched to a gene: 9. Per the germline V gene, CDR1 is SGHAT and CDR2 is FQNNGV. DNA of the CDR3: TGTGCCAGCAGCTCCAGCGGGGGGCATAGGTATGAGCAGTTCTTC. Encoded protein: CASSSSGGHRYEQFF. The variable domain in full, completed from reference TRBV11-2 and TRBJ2-1, reads EAGVAQSPRYKIIEKRQSVAFWCNPISGHATLYWYQQILGQGPKLLIQFQNNGVVDDSQLPKDRFSAERLKGVDSTLKIQPAKLEDSAVYLCASSSSGGHRYEQFFGPGTRLTVL.

This chain joins TRBV5-5 and TRBJ1-5; D not resolved. The CDR3 consists of 12 residues. Trimming removed 1 base from V and 5 bases from J, with 4 bases in between. CDR1 and CDR2 from the germline V gene are SGHKS and YYEKEE (reference sequence). The CDR3 protein is CASSLWDQPQHF. The DNA of the CDR3 is TGTGCCAGCAGCTTGTGGGATCAGCCCCAGCATTTT.

The chain links TRBV4-1 to TRBJ1-2, with 9 bases identical to TRBD1. The V gene's germline CDR1 is MGHRA and CDR2 YSYEKL. The CDR3 is made up of 14 amino acids. Trimming took 4 bases from V and 6 from J; bases not matched to a gene: 6. CDR3 nucleotide sequence: TGCGCCAGCAGCCTCACAGGGGGCGCTCATGGCTACACCTTC. Translating gives CASSLTGGAHGYTF.

On this clonotype itself: A much larger clone differs by one base, so this may be a read error. The chain is built from TRBV12-3 or TRBV12-4 and TRBJ2-5; tentatively, D is TRBD1 or TRBD2 (6 bases each). With 9 bases removed from V and 3 bases from J, the gap between germline ends came to 20 bases. The CDR3 totals 15 residues. CDR3 sequence: CARSPAAGGKETQYF. CDR3 bases: TGTGCCAGAAGTCCAGCTGCCGGGGGCAAAGAGACCCAGTACTTC.

This clonotype has a handful of counts. This sequence joins TRBV20-1 and TRBJ2-7, with 7 bases fitting TRBD1. J lost 3 bases, V lost 2 bases, and 7 bases had no gene match. The CDR3 is made up of 14 amino acids. The germline V gene has CDR1 DFQATT and CDR2 SNEGSKA (reference sequence). The CDR3 protein is CSARPVTGRYEQYF. DNA for the CDR3: TGCAGTGCTAGACCCGTGACAGGGCGCTACGAGCAGTACTTC.

This clonotype was seen a handful of times. This chain joins TRBV5-1 and TRBJ1-1; D might be TRBD1 (5 bases). V lost 2 bases and J 4 bases, leaving 18 bases between the germline ends. The CDR3 extends over 16 amino acids. Germline CDR1 and CDR2: SGHRS and YFSETQ. The CDR3 is CASSLRRGPRGTEAFF. For the CDR3, the DNA is TGCGCCAGCAGCTTACGTAGGGGCCCACGCGGCACTGAAGCTTTCTTT. Full variable domain (outside the CDR3, taken from reference TRBV5-1 and TRBJ1-1): KAGVTQTPRYLIKTRGQQVTLSCSPISGHRSVSWYQQTPGQGLQFLFEYFSETQRNKGNFPGRFSGRQFSNSRSEMNVSTLELGDSALYLCASSLRRGPRGTEAFFGQGTRLTVV.

This clonotype was detected only a few times. The chain employs TRBV20-1 and TRBJ2-7; 8 nucleotides line up with TRBD2. J gave up 3 bases and V 5 bases, and 9 bases lay outside the gene matches. This CDR3 is 14 amino acids long. Germline-derived CDR1 and CDR2 are DFQATT and SNEGSKA (reference sequence). This chain's CDR3 is CSAAAAGGLYEQYF. CDR3 DNA sequence: TGCAGTGCTGCAGCCGCGGGGGGCCTCTACGAGCAGTACTTC.